These 20 T cell receptor beta chains came from one sample sequenced in a study of neoadjuvant anti-PD-1 for oral cavity cancer. TCRdb keeps only in-frame clones here, not all; method: immunoSEQ multiplex PCR. This sample has more than 13,000 clones, with around two thirds found just once. The material was PBMCs, obtained before nivolumab (anti-PD-1) treatment. The source of these receptors is a person aged 40 to 85 with oral cavity squamous cell carcinoma.

This clone was observed a single time. This chain links TRBV5-1 with TRBJ2-3; D is ambiguous. Germline V gives CDR1 SGHRS, CDR2 YFSETQ. The ends were cut back, 5 bases at V and 6 bases at J, with 7 bases in the middle. The CDR3 totals 11 residues. CDR3 protein: CASRILDTQYF. CDR3 DNA sequence: TGCGCCAGCAGAATTTTGGATACGCAGTATTTT.

The chain recombines TRBV11-2 with TRBJ2-4; tentatively, D is TRBD2 (6 bases). CDR3 length: 14 amino acids. With 6 bases removed from V and 1 base from J, the gap between germline ends came to 10 bases. Germline-derived CDR1 and CDR2 are SGHAT and FQNNGV. CDR3 residues: CASSLAGAKNIQYF. CDR3 in DNA: TGTGCCAGCAGTCTGGCGGGGGCCAAAAACATTCAGTACTTC. The full variable domain, rest sourced from reference TRBV11-2 and TRBJ2-4, is EAGVAQSPRYKIIEKRQSVAFWCNPISGHATLYWYQQILGQGPKLLIQFQNNGVVDDSQLPKDRFSAERLKGVDSTLKIQPAKLEDSAVYLCASSLAGAKNIQYFGAGTRLSVL.

V and J are TRBV11-2 and TRBJ2-2; 7 nucleotides align to TRBD1. Looked up from germline, CDR1 is SGHAT and CDR2 is FQNNGV. The CDR3 is 16 residues long. V shed 4 bases, J shed 5 bases, and the junction held 10 bases outside the gene matches. The CDR3: CASSSGQARGTGELFF. The CDR3 DNA follows: TGTGCCAGCAGCTCCGGACAGGCTAGAGGAACCGGGGAGCTGTTTTTT.

J is TRBJ1-1 and V is TRBV2, with a possible D match to TRBD1 (5 bases). V shed 2 bases and J shed 5 bases, with 15 bases lying between them. The CDR3 has 15 amino acids. Germline loops: CDR1 SNHLY, CDR2 FYNNEI. CDR3 coding DNA: TGTGCCAGCAGTGAATTGGGGGGTCCGACGACTGAAGCTTTCTTT. Protein product: CASSELGGPTTEAFF.

The rearrangement links TRBV6-4 to TRBJ2-5, with TRBD2 matching over 9 bases. From germline, CDR1 is MRHNA and CDR2 SNTAGT. The CDR3 covers 15 residues. V trimming: 3 bases; J trimming: 4 bases; junction bases outside the gene matches: 6. Written as DNA, the CDR3 is TGTGCCAGCAGTGAATCAGCGGGGGGTTCAGAGACCCAGTACTTC. It yields the protein CASSESAGGSETQYF.

The chain couples TRBV7-8 to TRBJ1-6; 7 nucleotides align to TRBD1. The CDR3 totals 15 residues. Germline trimming cut 2 bases from V and 7 bases from J; bases unmatched to any gene: 5. Germline loops: CDR1 SGHVS, CDR2 FQNEAQ. The CDR3 region is CASSLTGASNSPLHF. CDR3 sequence (DNA): TGTGCCAGCAGCTTAACAGGGGCCTCCAATTCACCCCTCCACTTT.

The rearrangement joins TRBV6-5 to TRBJ2-3, with TRBD1 matching 7 bases. Trimming removed 3 bases from V and 0 bases from J; junction bases left unmatched: 3. From germline, CDR1 is MNHEY and CDR2 SVGAGI. CDR3 length: 15 residues. The CDR3 sequence is CASSYPGQSTDTQYF. The CDR3 region has the DNA TGTGCCAGCAGTTATCCGGGACAGAGCACAGATACGCAGTATTTT.

The chain carries TRBV19 and TRBJ1-2, with D tentatively TRBD1 (5 bases). Trimming took off 4 bases at V and 3 bases at J, with 12 bases between the two ends. The CDR3 runs to 14 residues. CDR1 LNHDA and CDR2 SQIVND come from the germline V gene (reference sequence). The CDR3 coding sequence is TGTGCCAGTAGTACAGGGTTGGGAGACTATGGCTACACCTTC. This codes for CASSTGLGDYGYTF.

This sequence joins TRBV5-4 and TRBJ1-2; 10 bases are a match to TRBD1. CDR1 is SGHNT, CDR2 YYREEE, per germline (reference sequence). The trim removed 3 bases at V and 2 bases at J, leaving 4 bases unmatched. This CDR3 comprises 15 residues. DNA of the CDR3: TGTGCCAGCAGCTCCCCGGGACAGGGGAACTATGGCTACACCTTC. It codes for CASSSPGQGNYGYTF.

The chain recombines TRBV2 with TRBJ2-3; TRBD1 matches 7 bases. CDR3 size: 14 residues. V lost 4 bases, J lost 4 bases, and 5 bases stayed unmatched. CDR1 is SNHLY and CDR2 is FYNNEI in the germline V gene. The CDR3 is CASSVRGTADTQYF. The CDR3, as DNA: TGTGCCAGCAGTGTCAGGGGGACGGCAGATACGCAGTATTTT.

This chain connects TRBV7-6 to TRBJ1-1; D remains unclear. The CDR3 length is 14 residues. Trimming left V 3 bases short and J 1 base short, with 9 bases between. Germline CDR1 is SGHVS and CDR2 is FNYEAQ. DNA for the CDR3: TGTGCCAGCAGCTTCGGACTGGAGAACACTGAAGCTTTCTTT. Its translation is CASSFGLENTEAFF.

The chain joins TRBV29-1 to TRBJ2-3, with D perhaps matching TRBD1 (5 bases). V was clipped by 1 base and J by 0 bases, with 5 bases between them. Germline V gene sequence: CDR1 SQVTM, CDR2 ANQGSEA. CDR3 size: 13 residues. CDR3 bases: TGCAGCGTTGAAGGACAGAGCACAGATACGCAGTATTTT. It yields the protein CSVEGQSTDTQYF.

This clone turned up a few times. The chain employs TRBV29-1 and TRBJ2-7, with 7 bases aligning to TRBD1. The CDR3 consists of 14 residues. With 2 bases clipped from V and 7 bases from J, the junction kept 11 bases outside the gene matches. Germline values: CDR1 SQVTM, CDR2 ANQGSEA. The CDR3 DNA sequence: TGCAGCGTTGAAAGGGGGCCGGCGGGTCGGGAGCAGTACTTC. Translating it yields CSVERGPAGREQYF.

This clone occurred once. J is TRBJ2-2 and V is TRBV5-1; 10 bases align to TRBD2. J lost 7 bases, V lost 0 bases, and 6 bases had no gene match. Per germline, CDR1 SGHRS and CDR2 YFSETQ. The CDR3 extends over 16 amino acids. CDR3 protein: CASSLGALAGVGELFF. CDR3 nucleotides: TGCGCCAGCAGCTTGGGGGCGCTAGCGGGGGTCGGGGAGCTGTTTTTT.

The J gene is TRBJ1-3, the V gene TRBV5-6; D is possibly TRBD1 (5 bases). Germline-derived CDR1 and CDR2 are SGHDT and YYEEEE. The CDR3 runs 15 residues. Trimming shortened V by 3 bases and J by 4 bases, and 14 bases separated the two germline ends. The chain's CDR3 is CASSWRGKGGNTIYF. The CDR3 DNA follows: TGTGCCAGCAGCTGGAGGGGAAAAGGAGGAAACACCATATATTTT.

The rearrangement links TRBV16 to TRBJ1-1; 8 bases are a match to TRBD1. Germline-derived CDR1 and CDR2 are KGHSY and FQNENV. Trimming cost V 4 bases and J 3 bases; bases outside gene matches: 4. This CDR3 is built from 14 residues. Here the CDR3 reads CASSPGQGDTEAFF. The CDR3 bases are TGTGCCAGCAGCCCCGGACAGGGTGACACTGAAGCTTTCTTT.

The chain couples TRBV7-8 to TRBJ2-7, with TRBD1 matching 8 bases. Germline V lookup: CDR1 SGHVS, CDR2 FQNEAQ. V shed 6 bases and J 3 bases; nucleotides not matched to a gene: 1. This CDR3 is built from 12 residues. The CDR3 region has the DNA TGTGCCAGCAGACAGGGGGTCTACGAGCAGTACTTC. It is translated as CASRQGVYEQYF.

The chain combines TRBV9 with TRBJ1-4; 8 bases map to TRBD1. Germline V gene lookup returns CDR1 SGDLS and CDR2 YYNGEE. Unmatched junction bases numbered 9, after V lost 4 bases and J lost 7 bases. CDR3 length: 15 residues. The CDR3 sequence is CASSTQGARGEKLFF. CDR3 DNA: TGTGCCAGCAGCACCCAGGGGGCGCGAGGTGAAAAACTGTTTTTT. The full variable domain, with the rest looked up from reference TRBV9 and TRBJ1-4, is DSGVTQTPKHLITATGQRVTLRCSPRSGDLSVYWYQQSLDQGLQFLIQYYNGEERAKGNILERFSAQQFPDLHSELNLSSLELGDSALYFCASSTQGARGEKLFFGSGTQLSVL.

This clone came up a few times. The V and J genes are TRBV2 and TRBJ2-7; D not certain. The CDR3 runs 13 residues. Germline V CDR1 and CDR2: SNHLY, FYNNEI. The V end was cut by 4 bases, the J end by 6 bases, with 13 bases between. CDR3 loop: CASSGVPVGEQYF. The CDR3, as DNA: TGTGCCAGCAGTGGTGTCCCCGTGGGCGAGCAGTACTTC.

The chain employs TRBV4-2 and TRBJ1-4; 7 bases agree with TRBD1. In germline, CDR1 is LGHNA, CDR2 YNFKEQ. The CDR3 contains 14 residues. With 2 bases clipped from V and 7 bases from J, the junction kept 4 bases outside the gene matches. CDR3 loop: CASSQNTGVEKLFF. CDR3 DNA: TGTGCCAGCAGCCAAAATACAGGGGTTGAAAAACTGTTTTTT.